The rows below give T cell receptor beta chains drawn from one sample of a study of shared clonotypes between healthy human individuals. Produced via immunoSEQ multiplex PCR; TCRdb's table is partial and in-frame only. The table has hundreds of thousands of clones, almost 97% seen once. The sample consisted of naive CD4+ T cells sorted from blood. The origin of the receptors is a woman between 25 and 40 years old in good health. Each CDR3 is given with its conserved first and last residue.

>TRBJ2-1|TRBV20-1
CMIIVDYEQFF
>TRBJ1-1|TRBV7-2
CASSTLRAGGTEAFF
>TRBJ1-2|TRBV10-2
CASSDGGLGYGYTF
>TRBJ1-2|TRBV18
CASSRTGEYGYTF
>TRBJ1-2|TRBV27
CASRSGHVYGYTF
>TRBJ1-2|TRBV10-3
CAISDTGDGYTF
>TRBJ2-5|TRBV5-6
CASSLHETQYF
>TRBJ1-3|TRBV9
CASSVRGEGRTGNTIYF
>TRBJ2-7|TRBV5-8
CASSPRGLGQGLSYEQYF
>TRBJ2-5|TRBV2
CASNGKAGVGETQYF
>TRBJ2-7|TRBV6-1
CASREDRGPYEQYF
>TRBJ1-1|TRBV29-1
CSVEEAVNTEAFF
>TRBJ2-1|TRBV6-1
CASSEVGQGRQFF
>TRBJ1-1|TRBV5-4
CASSFAGLNTEAFF
>TRBJ2-7|TRBV5-1
CASSRTGAISGRGSEQYF
>TRBJ2-7|TRBV11-2
CASSTGQGAYEQYF
>TRBJ2-5|TRBV7-9
CASSRKETQYF
>TRBJ2-2|TRBV5-6
CASSWTGGWDTGELFF
>TRBJ2-7|TRBV12-5
CASGPGSLHYEQYF
>TRBJ1-3|TRBV6-1
CASSGGHSGNTIYF
>TRBJ1-5|TRBV21-1
CASNFGTVGKPQHF
>-|TRBV19
CASSIELAGSYEQYF
>TRBJ2-7|TRBV27
CASSDLAYEQYF